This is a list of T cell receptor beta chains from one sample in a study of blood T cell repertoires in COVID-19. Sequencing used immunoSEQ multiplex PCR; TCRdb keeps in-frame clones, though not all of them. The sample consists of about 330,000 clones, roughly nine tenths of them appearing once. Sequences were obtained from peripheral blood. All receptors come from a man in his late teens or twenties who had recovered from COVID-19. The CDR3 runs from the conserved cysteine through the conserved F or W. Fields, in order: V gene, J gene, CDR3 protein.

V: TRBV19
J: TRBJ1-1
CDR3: CASSKYEAFF

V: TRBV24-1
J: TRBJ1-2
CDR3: CATSIRDRGFLTGGYTF

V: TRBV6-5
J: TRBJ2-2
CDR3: CASSYRLAGNTGELFF

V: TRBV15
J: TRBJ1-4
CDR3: CATSITGVGNEKLFF

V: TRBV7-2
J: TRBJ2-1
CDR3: CASSLAPLAGGYNEQFF

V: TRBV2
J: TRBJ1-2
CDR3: CASSGTGIDGYTF

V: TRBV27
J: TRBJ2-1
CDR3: CASSNEGLIYNEQFF

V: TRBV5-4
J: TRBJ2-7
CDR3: CASSSVDSPYEQYF

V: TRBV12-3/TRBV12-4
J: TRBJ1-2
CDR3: CASSPGVRYTF

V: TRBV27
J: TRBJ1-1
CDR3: CASSLSRGLGSEAFF

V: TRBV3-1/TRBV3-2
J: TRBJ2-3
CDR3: CASSQDLTGYESVPDTQYF

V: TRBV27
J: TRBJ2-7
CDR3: CASSLVSRYEQYF

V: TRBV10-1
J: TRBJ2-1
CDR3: CASSPVVDNEQFF

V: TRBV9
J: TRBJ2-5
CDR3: CASSAALGAEPFWETQYF

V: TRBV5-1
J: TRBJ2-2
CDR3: CASSLAAAGRTGELFF

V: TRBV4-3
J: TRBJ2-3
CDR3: CASSQDVREITDTQYF

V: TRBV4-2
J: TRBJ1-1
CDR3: CASSQGGLGPLNTEAFF

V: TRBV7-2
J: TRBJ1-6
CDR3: CASSPGQGWTPLHF

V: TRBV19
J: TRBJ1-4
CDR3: CASSTLLGGVNEKLFF

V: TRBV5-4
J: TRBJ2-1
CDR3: CASSLGAGLAGGRDEQFF

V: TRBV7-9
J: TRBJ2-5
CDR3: CASELAGEETQYF

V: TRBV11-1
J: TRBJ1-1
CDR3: CASRFDLDITEAFF

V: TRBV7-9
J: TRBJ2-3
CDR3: CASSSTLGALDTQYF

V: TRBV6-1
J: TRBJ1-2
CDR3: CASSEGQGIQYGYTF

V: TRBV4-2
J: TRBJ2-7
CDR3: CASSQDLIAAAYEQYF

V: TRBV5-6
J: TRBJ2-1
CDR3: CASSLSDRGGFF

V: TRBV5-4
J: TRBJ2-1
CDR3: CASSLADNEQFF

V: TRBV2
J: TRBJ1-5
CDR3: CASSEQGGGSNQPQHF

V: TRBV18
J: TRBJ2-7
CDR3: CASSPPSLEPYEQYF

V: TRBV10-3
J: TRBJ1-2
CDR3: CAISDTVPVHYGYTF

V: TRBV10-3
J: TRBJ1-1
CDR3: CASSGEYLNTEAFF

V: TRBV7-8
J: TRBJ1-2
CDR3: CASSLAPAGLNYGYTF

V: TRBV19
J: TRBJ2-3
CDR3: CASSNLRGRGTDTQYF

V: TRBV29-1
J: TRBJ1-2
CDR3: CSVVYREGYTF

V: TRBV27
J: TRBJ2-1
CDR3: CASSPGTAAEQFF

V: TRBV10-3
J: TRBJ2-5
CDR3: CAISEREGRETQYF

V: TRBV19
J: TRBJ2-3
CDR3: CASSMGTARTQDTQYF

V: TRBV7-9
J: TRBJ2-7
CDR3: CASSLVATGAFLSSYEQYF

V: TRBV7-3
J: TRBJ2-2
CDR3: CASSLGLDWAGELFF

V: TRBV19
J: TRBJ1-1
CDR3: CASSPWDSLNTEAFF

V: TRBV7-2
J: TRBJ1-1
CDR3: CASRTGLNTEAFF

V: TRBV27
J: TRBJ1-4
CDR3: CASSPGTNEKLFF

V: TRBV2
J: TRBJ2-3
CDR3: CASSELAGGLDTQYF

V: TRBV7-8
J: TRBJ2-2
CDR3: CASSTLDRNTGELFF

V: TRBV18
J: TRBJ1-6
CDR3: CASSPPQGNNSPLHF

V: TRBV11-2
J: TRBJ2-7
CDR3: CASSSLAGIYEQYF

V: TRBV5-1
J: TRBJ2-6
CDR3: CASSSAAAGANVLTF

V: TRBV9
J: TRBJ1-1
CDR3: CASSATGAIWDTEAFF

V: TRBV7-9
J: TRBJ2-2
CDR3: CASSLEIAKNTGELFF

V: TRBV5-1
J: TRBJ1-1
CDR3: CASSLTTVPRLDEAFF

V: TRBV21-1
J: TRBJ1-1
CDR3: CASTCKRQITEAFF

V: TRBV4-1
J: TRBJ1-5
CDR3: CASSQDSRQGGYSNQPQHF

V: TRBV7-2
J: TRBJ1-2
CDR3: CASSLAVGTFNYGYTF

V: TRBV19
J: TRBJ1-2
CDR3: CASSIDLAVYGYTF

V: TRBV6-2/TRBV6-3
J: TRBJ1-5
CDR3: CASSYQNQPQHF

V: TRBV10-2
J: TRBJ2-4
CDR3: CASSAVVGANKNIQYF

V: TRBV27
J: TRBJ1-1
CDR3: CASSLEGASTEAFF

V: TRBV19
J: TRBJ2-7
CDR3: CASSISGGFYYEQYF

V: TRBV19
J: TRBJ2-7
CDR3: CASSIGTSGQLFYEQYF

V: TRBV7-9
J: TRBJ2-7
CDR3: CASSLPGLAGAYEQYF